Described below is a single T cell receptor beta chain sequence and its context. Its antigen is unknown. The sample belongs to a study of CXCR3-negative and CXCR3-positive naive CD8 T cells. Whole-study context: Roughly 1.5 +/- 0.3 million TRB reads came from each library, giving about 150 million in total.

All CD8+ T cell subsets were sorted in triplicate at 250,000 to 300,000 cells each. Libraries of TRB cDNA were made by 5' RACE and carried UMIs. Each CDR3 protein gets one entry in TCRdb, which reprocessed the 5' RACE reads and gives no DNA. This sample carries some 41,000 distinct CDR3 sequences, with roughly 10% going to the ten biggest clones. The germline V gene encodes CDR1 SEHNR and CDR2 FQNEAQ (reference sequence). The CDR3 extends over 16 amino acids. Whole-study results and caveats: Similar TRBV-TRBJ usage characterized naive CXCR3-negative and CXCR3-positive cells; memory cells differed. Whereas both naive subsets had comparably high diversity, memory CD8+ cells had much lower diversity.

Sequencing was performed on memory CD8+ T cells from blood. The chain is built from TRBV7-9 and TRBJ2-6; TCRdb picks TRBD1, but there is no DNA to check that call. This TCR derives from a human donor in good health. Some clones in this sample may be carry-over from other donors' samples. This CDR3 reads CASSPPDRSGANVLTF.